The 2 T cell receptor beta chains below come from one sample, sequenced in a study of shared clonotypes between healthy human individuals. Method: immunoSEQ multiplex PCR; TCRdb's copy keeps in-frame clones and lacks some. Of fewer than 600,000 clones listed, around 75% are singletons. The sequenced material came from PBMCs. The receptors were sampled from a woman aged 40-49 years in good health. Some clones in this sample may be carry-over from other donors' samples.

This clone was detected ten times or more. CDR3 in amino acids: CASSATSTNEQFF. The CDR3, as DNA: TGTGCCAGCAGTGCCACTAGCACCAATGAGCAGTTCTTC. The rearrangement links TRBV7-3 to TRBJ2-1; the D gene is possibly TRBD2 (6 bases). CDR1 and CDR2 (germline): SGHTA, FQGTGA. Trimming stripped 6 bases from V and 6 bases from J, with 12 bases between. The CDR3 runs to 13 residues.

This clone was seen repeatedly, ten times or more. The chain is built from TRBV19 and TRBJ1-4, with D maybe TRBD1 (5 bases). CDR1 is LNHDA and CDR2 is SQIVND in the germline V gene (reference sequence). This CDR3 region has 13 residues. Trimming removed 3 bases from V and 5 bases from J, with 7 bases in between. The CDR3 sequence is CASSISGNEKLFF. CDR3 DNA: TGTGCCAGTAGTATTTCAGGGAATGAAAAACTGTTTTTT.